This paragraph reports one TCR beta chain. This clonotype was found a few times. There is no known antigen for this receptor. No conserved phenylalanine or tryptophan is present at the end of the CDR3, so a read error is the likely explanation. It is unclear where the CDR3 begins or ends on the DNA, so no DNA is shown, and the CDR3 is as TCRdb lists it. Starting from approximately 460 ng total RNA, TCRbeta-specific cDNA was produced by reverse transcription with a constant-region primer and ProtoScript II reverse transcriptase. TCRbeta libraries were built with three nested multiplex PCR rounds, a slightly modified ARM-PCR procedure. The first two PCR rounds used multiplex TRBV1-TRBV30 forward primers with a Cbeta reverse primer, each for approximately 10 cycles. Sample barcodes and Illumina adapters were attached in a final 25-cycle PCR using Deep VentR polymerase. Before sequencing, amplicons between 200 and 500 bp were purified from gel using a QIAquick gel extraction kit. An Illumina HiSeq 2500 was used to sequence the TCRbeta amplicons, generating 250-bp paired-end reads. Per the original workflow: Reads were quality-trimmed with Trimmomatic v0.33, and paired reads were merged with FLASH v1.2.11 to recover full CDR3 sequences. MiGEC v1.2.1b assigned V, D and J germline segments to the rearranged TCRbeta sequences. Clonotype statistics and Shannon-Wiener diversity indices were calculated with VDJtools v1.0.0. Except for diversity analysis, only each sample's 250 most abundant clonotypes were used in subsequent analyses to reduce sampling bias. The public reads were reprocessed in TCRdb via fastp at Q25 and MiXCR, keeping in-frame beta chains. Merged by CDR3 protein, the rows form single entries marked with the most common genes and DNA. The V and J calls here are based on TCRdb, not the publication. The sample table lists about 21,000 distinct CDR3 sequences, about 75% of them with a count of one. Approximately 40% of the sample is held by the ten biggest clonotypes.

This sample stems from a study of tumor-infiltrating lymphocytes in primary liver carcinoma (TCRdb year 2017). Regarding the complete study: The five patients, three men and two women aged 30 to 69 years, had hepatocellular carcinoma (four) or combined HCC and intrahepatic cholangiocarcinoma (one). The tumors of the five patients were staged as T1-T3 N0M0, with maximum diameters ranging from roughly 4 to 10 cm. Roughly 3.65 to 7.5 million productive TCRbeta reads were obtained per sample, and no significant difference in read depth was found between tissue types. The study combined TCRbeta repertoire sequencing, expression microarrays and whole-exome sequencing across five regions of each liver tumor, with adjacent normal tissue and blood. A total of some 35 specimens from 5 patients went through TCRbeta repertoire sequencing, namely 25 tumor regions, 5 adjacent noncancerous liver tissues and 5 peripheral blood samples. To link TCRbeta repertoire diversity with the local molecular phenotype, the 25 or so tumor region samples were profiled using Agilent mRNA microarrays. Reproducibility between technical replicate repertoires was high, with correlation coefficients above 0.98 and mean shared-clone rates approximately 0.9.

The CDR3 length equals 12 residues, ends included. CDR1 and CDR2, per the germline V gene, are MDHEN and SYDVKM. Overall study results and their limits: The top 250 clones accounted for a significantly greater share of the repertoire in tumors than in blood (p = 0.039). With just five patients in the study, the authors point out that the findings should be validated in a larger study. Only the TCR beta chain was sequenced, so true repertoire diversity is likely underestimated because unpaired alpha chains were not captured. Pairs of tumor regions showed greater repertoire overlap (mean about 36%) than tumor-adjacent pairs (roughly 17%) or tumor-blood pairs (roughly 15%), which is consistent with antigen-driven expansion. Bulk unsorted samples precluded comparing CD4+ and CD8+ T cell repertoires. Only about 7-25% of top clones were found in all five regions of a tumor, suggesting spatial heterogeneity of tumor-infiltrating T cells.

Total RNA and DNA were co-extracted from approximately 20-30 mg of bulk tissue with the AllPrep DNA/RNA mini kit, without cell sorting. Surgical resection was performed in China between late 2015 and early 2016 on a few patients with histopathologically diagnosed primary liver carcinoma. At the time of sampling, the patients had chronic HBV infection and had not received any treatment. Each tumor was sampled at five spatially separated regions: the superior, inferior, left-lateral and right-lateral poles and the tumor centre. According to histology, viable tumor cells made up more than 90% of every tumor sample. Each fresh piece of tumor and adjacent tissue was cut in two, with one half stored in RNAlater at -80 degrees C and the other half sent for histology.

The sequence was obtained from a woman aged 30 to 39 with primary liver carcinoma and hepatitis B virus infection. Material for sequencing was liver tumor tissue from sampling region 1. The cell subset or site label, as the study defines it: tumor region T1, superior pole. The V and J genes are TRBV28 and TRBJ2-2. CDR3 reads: CASSFATGELLL.